This entry lists 16 T cell receptor beta chains sequenced from one sample in a study of control samples from healthy donors and cancer patients. Clones were sequenced by immunoSEQ multiplex PCR, and TCRdb holds only the in-frame ones, with some missing. The table records 35,000 to 50,000 clones, approximately 94% of them present only once. The sample consisted of blood. The receptors derive from a man in his 60s in good health.

V usage is TRBV21-1 and J usage is TRBJ1-5; the DNA was not used to check the table's D call, TRBD1. TRBV21-1 is marked as a pseudogene. This CDR3 comprises 16 residues. The CDR3 DNA is TGTGCCAGCAGCAAAGGGACAGGCTTCTTTAATCAGCCCCAGCATTTT. Its protein is CASSKGTGFFNQPQHF.

The V call is TRBV11-3, the J call TRBJ2-1; 12 bases are shared with TRBD1. Looked up from germline, CDR1 is SGHNT and CDR2 is YENEEA. This CDR3 has 15 residues. V lost 1 base, J lost 7 bases, and 2 bases stayed unmatched. The CDR3 is CASSLGDRGRNEQFF. CDR3 coding DNA: TGTGCCAGCAGCTTAGGGGACAGGGGGCGGAATGAGCAGTTCTTC.

The chain links TRBV5-1 to TRBJ2-1; the match to TRBD2 covers 14 bases. Germline V gene sequence: CDR1 SGHRS, CDR2 YFSETQ. The CDR3 contains 18 residues. With 5 bases clipped from V and 0 bases from J, the junction kept 7 bases outside the gene matches. The CDR3 reads CASRGRTSGRSSYNEQFF. DNA of the CDR3: TGCGCCAGCAGGGGGAGGACTAGCGGGAGGAGCTCCTACAATGAGCAGTTCTTC. The whole variable domain, remainder taken from reference TRBV5-1 and TRBJ2-1, is KAGVTQTPRYLIKTRGQQVTLSCSPISGHRSVSWYQQTPGQGLQFLFEYFSETQRNKGNFPGRFSGRQFSNSRSEMNVSTLELGDSALYLCASRGRTSGRSSYNEQFFGPGTRLTVL.

The chain combines TRBV10-3 with TRBJ2-1; a possible D gene is TRBD1 (5 bases). The CDR3 totals 18 residues. V was shortened by 6 bases and J by 0 bases, with 21 bases between the two germline ends. From germline, CDR1 is ENHRY and CDR2 SYGVKD. The CDR3 loop is CAIRLGAPSLSSYNEQFF. Here the CDR3 DNA reads TGTGCCATCAGGTTAGGGGCCCCCTCTTTGAGCTCCTACAATGAGCAGTTCTTC.

The chain has TRBV30 and TRBJ1-1, with D tentatively TRBD1 (5 bases). The CDR3 extends over 14 amino acids. Looked up from germline, CDR1 is GTSNPN and CDR2 is SVGIG (reference sequence). Trimming cost V 0 bases and J 1 base, with 9 bases left between them. This CDR3 reads CAWSVWGPNTEAFF. CDR3 DNA sequence: TGTGCCTGGAGTGTATGGGGACCGAACACTGAAGCTTTCTTT.

J is TRBJ2-1 and V is TRBV19; the D gene is possibly TRBD2 (7 bases). V dropped 4 bases and J dropped 7 bases, with 14 bases sitting between them. This CDR3 is built from 14 residues. CDR1 and CDR2 from the germline V gene are LNHDA and SQIVND (reference sequence). The CDR3 DNA is TGTGCCAGTAGTAGGGGGGGCACAGGGAATGAGCAGTTCTTC. Translated, it gives CASSRGGTGNEQFF.

The rearrangement uses TRBV7-9 and TRBJ2-7, with TRBD2 matching 7 bases. V shed 7 bases and J 0 bases; nucleotides not matched to a gene: 12. Germline lookup yields CDR1 SEHNR and CDR2 FQNEAQ (reference sequence). The CDR3 spans 16 residues. This CDR3 reads CASTIKGRESSYEQYF. As DNA, the CDR3 is TGTGCCAGCACCATAAAGGGGCGGGAGAGCTCCTACGAGCAGTACTTC.

The rearrangement uses TRBV29-1 and TRBJ1-1; 10 bases are a match to TRBD1. J gave up 5 bases and V 7 bases, and 7 bases lay outside the gene matches. The CDR3 runs to 13 residues. Germline-derived CDR1 and CDR2 are SQVTM and ANQGSEA. The CDR3 protein is CSGGQGTRTEAFF. The CDR3, as DNA: TGCAGCGGGGGACAGGGGACGAGGACTGAAGCTTTCTTT.

V usage is TRBV2 and J usage is TRBJ2-1; weak D call: TRBD1 (6 bases). The CDR3 runs to 16 residues. With 6 bases removed from V and 8 bases from J, the gap between germline ends came to 23 bases. In germline, CDR1 is SNHLY, CDR2 FYNNEI. As DNA, the CDR3 is TGTGCCAGCAGCGAAAGAGGACAGAGCAACGACTATGAGCAGTTCTTC. Translated, it gives CASSERGQSNDYEQFF.

The rearrangement uses TRBV5-4 and TRBJ1-5; D is unresolved. The germline V and J ends were trimmed by 0 bases and 2 bases, with 6 bases remaining between them. Germline-derived CDR1 and CDR2 are SGHNT and YYREEE (reference sequence). This CDR3 has 14 amino acids. CDR3 region: CASSLGAGNQPQHF. The CDR3 DNA reads as TGTGCCAGCAGCTTGGGGGCAGGCAATCAGCCCCAGCATTTT. Combining the CDR3 with reference TRBV5-4 and TRBJ1-5 gives the whole variable domain ETGVTQSPTHLIKTRGQQVTLRCSSQSGHNTVSWYQQALGQGPQFIFQYYREEENGRGNFPPRFSGLQFPNYSSELNVNALELDDSALYLCASSLGAGNQPQHFGDGTRLSIL.

This rearrangement joins TRBV19 to TRBJ2-1, with 7 bases aligning to TRBD2. Per the germline V gene, CDR1 is LNHDA and CDR2 is SQIVND (reference sequence). After removal of 3 bases from V and 6 bases from J, the junction contained 5 bases not matched to a gene. The length of the CDR3 is 14 residues. The CDR3 reads CASSIWGLPNEQFF. CDR3 nucleotide sequence: TGTGCCAGTAGTATTTGGGGACTACCCAATGAGCAGTTCTTC.

The CDR3 sequence is CSASGTGHDEQFF. The CDR3 nucleotides read TGCAGTGCTAGTGGGACAGGTCACGATGAGCAGTTCTTC. This chain links TRBV20-1 with TRBJ2-1; 8 bases are shared with TRBD1. CDR1 is DFQATT, CDR2 SNEGSKA, per germline (reference sequence). The CDR3 totals 13 residues. The ends lost 3 bases at V and 8 bases at J; junction bases unmatched: 6.

The chain recombines TRBV10-2 with TRBJ2-7; D is undetermined. The CDR3 runs 11 residues. Germline lookup yields CDR1 WSHSY and CDR2 SAAADI. The V end was cut by 5 bases, the J end by 4 bases, with 6 bases between. The CDR3 region is CASSHQYEQYF. The CDR3 region has the DNA TGCGCCAGCAGTCACCAGTACGAGCAGTACTTC.

The rearrangement joins TRBV19 to TRBJ1-5; 8 nucleotides match TRBD1. The CDR3 is 17 residues long. Germline loops: CDR1 LNHDA, CDR2 SQIVND (reference sequence). The ends lost 3 bases at V and 0 bases at J; junction bases unmatched: 7. CDR3 residues: CASSIGRDRYSNQPQHF. CDR3 coding DNA: TGTGCCAGTAGTATTGGGAGGGACAGGTATAGCAATCAGCCCCAGCATTTT.

This clone was seen more than once but under ten times. V is TRBV5-6 and J is TRBJ2-7; TRBD2 aligns across 8 bases. The CDR3 runs to 14 residues. The germline CDR1 and CDR2 sequences are SGHDT and YYEEEE. V lost 2 bases and J lost 0; bases outside the gene matches: 1. Here the CDR3 reads CASSLGTSSYEQYF. The CDR3 region has the DNA TGTGCCAGCAGCTTAGGGACTAGCTCCTACGAGCAGTACTTC.

The chain recombines TRBV28 with TRBJ2-5, with D perhaps TRBD2 (6 bases). Trimming took 2 bases from V and 1 from J, leaving 11 bases between them. Looked up from germline, CDR1 is MDHEN and CDR2 is SYDVKM. This CDR3 spans 15 amino acids. The CDR3 DNA reads as TGTGCCAGCAGTTTAGGGGGAGGCCCCCAAGAGACCCAGTACTTC. Its translation: CASSLGGGPQETQYF.